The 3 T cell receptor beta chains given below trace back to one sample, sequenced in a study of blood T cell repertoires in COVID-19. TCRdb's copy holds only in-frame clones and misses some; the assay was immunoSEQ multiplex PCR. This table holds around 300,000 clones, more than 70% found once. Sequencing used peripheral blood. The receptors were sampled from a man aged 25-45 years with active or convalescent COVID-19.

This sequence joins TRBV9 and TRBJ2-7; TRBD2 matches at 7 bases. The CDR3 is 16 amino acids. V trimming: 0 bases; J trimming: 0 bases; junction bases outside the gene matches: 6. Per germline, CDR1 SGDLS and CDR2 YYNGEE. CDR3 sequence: CASSVGRGVPSYEQYF. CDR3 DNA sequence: TGTGCCAGCAGCGTAGGTCGGGGGGTACCCTCCTACGAGCAGTACTTC.

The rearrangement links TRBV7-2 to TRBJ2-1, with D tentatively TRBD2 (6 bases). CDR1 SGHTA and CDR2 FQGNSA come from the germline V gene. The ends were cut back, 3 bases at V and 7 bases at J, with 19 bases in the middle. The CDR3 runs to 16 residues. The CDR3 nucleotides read TGTGCCAGCAGCTTGGGGGGTATGGGCCTAGGGAATGAGCAGTTCTTC. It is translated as CASSLGGMGLGNEQFF.

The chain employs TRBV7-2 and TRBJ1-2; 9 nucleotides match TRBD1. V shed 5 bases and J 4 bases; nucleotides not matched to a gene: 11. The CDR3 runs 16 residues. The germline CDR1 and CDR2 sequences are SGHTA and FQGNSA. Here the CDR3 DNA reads TGTGCCAGCAGCCCCCAGGGACAGGGCGTCTTCTATGGCTACACCTTC. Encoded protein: CASSPQGQGVFYGYTF.